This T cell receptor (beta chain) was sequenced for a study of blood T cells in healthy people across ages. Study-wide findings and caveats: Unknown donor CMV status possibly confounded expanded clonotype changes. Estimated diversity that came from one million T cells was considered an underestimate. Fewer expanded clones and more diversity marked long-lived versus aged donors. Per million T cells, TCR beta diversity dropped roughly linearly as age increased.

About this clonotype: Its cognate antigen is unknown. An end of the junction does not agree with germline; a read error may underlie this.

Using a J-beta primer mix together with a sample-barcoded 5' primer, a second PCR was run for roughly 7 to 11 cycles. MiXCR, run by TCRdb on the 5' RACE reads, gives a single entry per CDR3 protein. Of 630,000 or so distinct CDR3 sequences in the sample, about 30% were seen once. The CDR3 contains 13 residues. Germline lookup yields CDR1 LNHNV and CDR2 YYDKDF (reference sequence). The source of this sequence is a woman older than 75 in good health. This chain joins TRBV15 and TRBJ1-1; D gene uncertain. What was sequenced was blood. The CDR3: CATSREVKTEAFF. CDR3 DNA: TGTGCCACCAGCAGAGAGGTGAAGACTGAAGCTTTCTTT.